This T cell receptor beta chain was recorded in a study of blood T cell repertoires in COVID-19. Study background: Donors in the United States, Italy and Spain gave samples during acute or convalescent COVID-19. T cells, B-cell-depleted T cells, or PBMCs supplied cDNA or gDNA.

Recovery meant two consecutive negative NP/OP PCR tests, professional clearance, or resolved symptoms. Per the authors' pipeline: The assay estimated nucleated cells by amplifying reference gene primers. The repertoire was sequenced with immunoSEQ multiplex PCR; TCRdb's copy has only in-frame clones and lacks some. V, J and clone size are those of that table, while D and trimming were read from the DNA. The profile shows a few hundred thousand clones, over 75% of them singletons. The CDR3 covers 14 residues. Germline lookup yields CDR1 MDHEN and CDR2 SYDVKM. V lost 2 bases and J lost 7; bases outside the gene matches: 3.

The source material was PBMCs or T cells enriched from blood (not recorded which). This chain links TRBV28 with TRBJ2-1, with 9 bases matching TRBD2. The clonotype comes from a woman aged 25-40 years who had recovered from COVID-19. CDR3 residues: CASSLHSGRNEQFF. CDR3 nucleotide sequence: TGTGCCAGCAGTTTACATAGCGGGAGAAATGAGCAGTTCTTC.